A selection of T cell receptor beta chains follows, all from one sample in a study of CXCR3-negative and CXCR3-positive naive CD8 T cells. TCRdb re-called the 5' RACE reads; one entry per CDR3 protein, DNA not given. The sample has over 100,000 distinct CDR3 sequences, and its top ten clones hold 0.41%. Material: naive CXCR3+ CD8+ T cells from blood. The receptors stem from a human donor in good health. Some clones in this sample may be carry-over from other donors' samples. The CDR3 runs from the conserved cysteine through the conserved F or W. Fields, in order: V gene, J gene, CDR3 protein.

TRBV5-4,TRBJ2-7,CASSSGGLAGNEQYF
TRBV15,TRBJ2-7,CATSREDPPKDEQYF
TRBV12-3/TRBV12-4,TRBJ2-7,CASSLSTYEQYF
TRBV5-1,TRBJ2-5,CASSLVSGSQETQYF
TRBV4-1,TRBJ2-5,CASSQVAGLQETQYF
TRBV28,TRBJ2-7,CASSFRGSYEQYF
TRBV6-6,TRBJ2-7,CASSYSSGQSSYEQYF
TRBV5-1,TRBJ2-7,CASSFDTPTGYEQYF
TRBV29-1,TRBJ2-7,CSVRRDSNSYEQYF
TRBV29-1,TRBJ1-5,CSDTDRGSSRGRNQPQHF
TRBV12-3/TRBV12-4,TRBJ2-1,CASSFSGGAGWNNEQFF
TRBV29-1,TRBJ2-1,CSVEERRGNEQFF
TRBV29-1,TRBJ2-5,CSVELLAAQETQYF
TRBV9,TRBJ2-2,CASSVHSAATGELFF
TRBV21-1,TRBJ2-7,CASRWDRTDEQYF
TRBV28,TRBJ2-7,CASSFPAGYSSVYEQYF
TRBV28,TRBJ2-7,CASGPQQGAGEQYF
TRBV4-1,TRBJ2-5,CASSQEPGFGGETQYF
TRBV12-5,TRBJ2-5,CASGLDPQGAGETQYF
TRBV3-1,TRBJ2-7,CASSQGYILAERSYEQYF
TRBV15,TRBJ2-3,CATSRDVASGVTDTQYF
TRBV3-1,TRBJ1-5,CASSQDLGQGNQPQHF
TRBV4-3,TRBJ1-2,CASSQDHFPETGTYGYTF
TRBV7-2,TRBJ1-1,CASSLAPAGSTEAFF
TRBV20-1,TRBJ2-7,CSARGLAGVYEQYF
TRBV12-5,TRBJ2-2,CASGSSGGDPGELFF
TRBV7-6,TRBJ2-1,CASSLARTGVHEQFF
TRBV4-2,TRBJ2-7,CASSPPGGEQYF
TRBV12-3/TRBV12-4,TRBJ1-5,CASSVDRGNQPQHF
TRBV20-1,TRBJ2-1,CSGEDSSDEQFF
TRBV7-9,TRBJ2-7,CASSDGRGPYEQYF
TRBV12-3/TRBV12-4,TRBJ2-4,CASRPTSGVAKNIQYF
TRBV27,TRBJ2-2,CASSFGDRDTGELFF
TRBV7-8,TRBJ2-7,CASSSSDGYEQYF
TRBV7-9,TRBJ2-1,CASSLGAAGRDNEQFF
TRBV18,TRBJ1-6,CASSRGVHNSPLHF
TRBV28,TRBJ2-1,CASINWDSLSYNEQFF
TRBV12-3/TRBV12-4,TRBJ2-3,CASSPSGTGPGF
TRBV12-3/TRBV12-4,TRBJ2-5,CASSFGETQYF
TRBV5-4,TRBJ2-1,CASSLGGHNEQFF
TRBV5-1,TRBJ1-2,CASSFDRGEGYTF
TRBV4-3,TRBJ2-2,CASSRDRANTGELFF
TRBV19,TRBJ2-7,CAGSPGTGAYEQYF
TRBV10-3,TRBJ1-1,CAISAPGVNTEAFF
TRBV20-1,TRBJ1-1,CSARDYSSNTEAFF
TRBV7-9,TRBJ2-1,CASSSGWGELNEQFF
TRBV20-1,TRBJ2-7,CSANPGLLSYEQYF
TRBV25-1,TRBJ2-1,CASSDTYSANEQFF
TRBV2,TRBJ1-5,CASSWGEGGNQPQHF
TRBV5-1,TRBJ2-1,CASSPRDPSYNEQFF
TRBV29-1,TRBJ2-7,CSVEQVSSYEQYF
TRBV7-9,TRBJ1-1,CASSETGTANTEAFF